Detailed here is one TCR beta chain. Its matching antigen is unknown. V lost 2 bases and J 3 bases, leaving 7 bases between the germline ends. Germline-derived CDR1 and CDR2 are MNHEY and SMNVEV (reference sequence). The CDR3 has 13 residues. The naive CD8 population came from CD45RO-negative cells selected for CCR7, without terminally differentiated effector memory CD45RA+ cells. The source of the sample is a study of shared clonotypes between healthy human individuals. Study conclusions and caveats: An effect of sequencing depth on clonotype sharing among donors was expected.

Libraries were prepared by immunoSEQ multiplex PCR; TCRdb keeps only in-frame clonotypes and omits some of them. Counted here are 1.5 million to 2.5 million clones, just under 95% occurring once; the ten biggest clones make up approximately 1.2%. Sequencing input: naive CD8+ T cells sorted from blood. This receptor was taken from a man younger than 35 in good health. V and J are TRBV27 and TRBJ1-1, with D unclear. CDR3 protein: CASSLNGDTEAFF. CDR3 DNA sequence: TGTGCCAGCAGTTTAAACGGGGACACTGAAGCTTTCTTT.